The rows below give T cell receptor beta chains drawn from one sample of a study of molecular identifiers for immune sequencing clone quantification. TCRdb reanalysed the PCR reads using MiXCR and keeps one entry per CDR3 protein. The sample consists of under 600,000 distinct CDR3 sequences, about 25% of them appearing once. The sequenced material came from naive CD8+ T cells from blood, with Jurkat cell RNA spiked in. All receptors come from a human donor in good health. Some libraries in this study had Jurkat cell RNA spiked in. The CDR3 runs from the conserved cysteine through the conserved F or W. D genes are given only for firm matches. A clone size is listed for some rows: how often the clone was seen (once, few, many), or a class if it is expanded.

CASSQVRTGRNQPQHF	TGTGCCAGCAGCCAGGTTCGCACAGGCAGAAATCAGCCCCAGCATTTT	TRBV6-2/TRBV6-3	TRBJ1-5	NA	NA
CSASGLAFRGYEQYF	TGCAGTGCTAGTGGCCTCGCGTTCAGGGGGTACGAGCAGTACTTC	TRBV20-1	TRBJ2-7	many	TRBD1
CASKVPDEQFF	TGTGCCAGCAAGGTGCCGGATGAGCAGTTCTTC	TRBV7-4	TRBJ2-1	few	NA
CASGKQGSDQPQHF	TGTGCCAGCGGTAAACAGGGGTCGGATCAGCCCCAGCATTTT	TRBV12-3/TRBV12-4	TRBJ1-5	few	TRBD1
CASSIQGGGTEAFF	TGTGCCAGCAGCATCCAGGGAGGAGGGACTGAAGCTTTCTTT	TRBV5-4	TRBJ1-1	many	NA
CASTRRLNTGELFF	TGTGCCAGCACAAGACGGTTAAACACCGGGGAGCTGTTTTTT	TRBV2	TRBJ2-2	few	NA
CASSLMRSSYNSPLYF	TGTGCCAGCAGTTTGATGAGGAGCTCCTATAATTCACCCCTCTACTTT	TRBV28	TRBJ1-6	NA	NA
CASSYSDSSTDTQYF	TGTGCCAGCAGTTACTCGGACAGCTCCACAGATACGCAGTATTTT	TRBV6-6	TRBJ2-3	many	NA
CASSEWGVNTEAFF	TGTGCCAGCAGTGAGTGGGGGGTGAACACTGAAGCTTTCTTT	TRBV2	TRBJ1-1	few	NA
CARSPRQGARIQYF	TGTGCCCGCAGCCCCCGACAGGGCGCGCGCATTCAGTACTTC	TRBV7-9	TRBJ2-4	NA	TRBD1
CASSLPGSNEKLFF	TGTGCCAGCAGCCTACCAGGTTCTAATGAAAAACTGTTTTTT	TRBV7-2	TRBJ1-4	few	NA
CASRETGSNYGYTF	TGTGCCAGCAGAGAAACAGGGTCCAACTATGGCTACACCTTC	TRBV6-5	TRBJ1-2	NA	NA
CASSQAVVAGLRETQYF	TGCGCCAGCAGCCAAGCTGTGGTAGCGGGGCTCCGAGAGACCCAGTACTTC	TRBV4-1	TRBJ2-5	NA	TRBD2
CASSRTESYGYTF	TGTGCCAGCAGCAGGACCGAAAGCTATGGCTACACCTTC	TRBV12-3/TRBV12-4	TRBJ1-2	many	NA
CASSVRTRTYEQYF	TGTGCCAGTAGTGTACGGACACGAACCTACGAGCAGTACTTC	TRBV19	TRBJ2-7	few	NA
CASSLLGLDYGYTF	TGTGCCAGCAGCCTACTAGGGTTGGACTATGGCTACACCTTC	TRBV12-3/TRBV12-4	TRBJ1-2	NA	NA
CASSAGGLYEQYF	TGTGCCAGTAGTGCCGGGGGCCTATACGAGCAGTACTTC	TRBV19	TRBJ2-7	NA	NA
CASSLRLANNNEQFF	TGTGCCAGCAGCTTACGACTAGCCAATAACAATGAGCAGTTCTTC	TRBV7-9	TRBJ2-1	few	TRBD2
CASNSGTGIEQYF	TGTGCCAGCAATTCCGGGACAGGCATCGAGCAGTACTTC	TRBV27	TRBJ2-7	few	TRBD1
CASSVEGTGAYEQYF	TGTGCCAGCAGCGTAGAGGGGACAGGGGCCTACGAGCAGTACTTC	TRBV9	TRBJ2-7	many	TRBD1
CASSPRGRGGAEAFF	TGCGCCAGCAGCCCACGTGGCAGGGGAGGTGCTGAAGCTTTCTTT	TRBV4-1	TRBJ1-1	few	NA
CASRGLGGGAADTQYF	TGTGCCAGCAGGGGGCTGGGCGGGGGGGCCGCAGATACGCAGTATTTT	TRBV12-3/TRBV12-4	TRBJ2-3	NA	TRBD2
CATSTRQGVLEAFF	TGTGCCACCAGCACAAGACAGGGAGTCCTTGAAGCTTTCTTT	TRBV15	TRBJ1-1	many	TRBD1
CTSSPIETGTGADEQYF	TGTACCAGCAGCCCTATAGAAACCGGGACAGGGGCCGACGAGCAGTACTTC	TRBV6-2/TRBV6-3	TRBJ2-7	NA	TRBD1
CASGAGGRLARVTDTQYF	TGCGCCAGCGGGGCCGGCGGGAGACTTGCAAGGGTAACAGATACGCAGTATTTT	TRBV5-1	TRBJ2-3	NA	TRBD2
CASSHGQFEQYF	TGTGCCAGCAGCCACGGACAGTTCGAGCAGTACTTC	TRBV5-3	TRBJ2-7	few	NA
CASSPLGGLQPQHF	TGTGCCAGCAGCCCCCTGGGGGGACTTCAGCCCCAGCATTTT	TRBV6-5	TRBJ1-5	many	NA
CASSSILVSGANVLTF	TGTGCCAGCAGTTCGATACTAGTTTCCGGGGCCAACGTCCTGACTTTC	TRBV27	TRBJ2-6	many	NA
CASSSRWTGGPEKLFF	TGTGCCAGCAGTTCACGGTGGACAGGGGGACCCGAAAAACTGTTTTTT	TRBV27	TRBJ1-4	few	TRBD1
CASSYESGVDFYTF	TGTGCCAGCAGTTACGAGTCAGGGGTCGACTTCTACACCTTC	TRBV6-2/TRBV6-3	TRBJ1-2	NA	NA
CALQGPGTGHSNQPQHF	TGTGCCCTACAAGGGCCCGGGACAGGACATAGCAATCAGCCCCAGCATTTT	TRBV24-1	TRBJ1-5	few	TRBD1
CASSLSASGTEAFF	TGCGCCAGCAGTCTTTCCGCCTCAGGGACTGAAGCTTTCTTT	TRBV10-2	TRBJ1-1	NA	NA
CASRAGVTEAFF	TGTGCCAGCAGGGCAGGGGTGACTGAAGCTTTCTTT	TRBV7-2	TRBJ1-1	many	NA
CSARTAGSGNTIYF	TGCAGTGCTAGGACGGCTGGTTCTGGAAACACCATATATTTT	TRBV20-1	TRBJ1-3	few	NA
CASSLFLVEPGTQYF	TGTGCCAGCAGTTTATTCCTAGTGGAGCCCGGTACGCAGTATTTT	TRBV12-3/TRBV12-4	TRBJ2-3	few	NA
CASSIGLRDHTSF	TGTGCCAGTAGTATAGGCCTCAGGGACCACACTTCTTTT	TRBV19	TRBJ2-3	NA	NA
CASSLQGSPYEQYF	TGCGCCAGCAGCTTACAGGGTTCCCCCTACGAGCAGTACTTC	TRBV4-1	TRBJ2-7	NA	NA
CASSTGTGDNQPQHF	TGTGCCAGTAGTACCGGGACAGGAGACAATCAGCCCCAGCATTTT	TRBV19	TRBJ1-5	few	TRBD1
CASHGQAAGTEAFF	TGCGCCAGCCATGGACAGGCGGCTGGTACTGAAGCTTTCTTT	TRBV5-1	TRBJ1-1	NA	TRBD1
CASGLIGSENNEQFF	TGTGCTAGTGGTTTGATCGGCTCCGAGAACAATGAGCAGTTCTTC	TRBV12-5	TRBJ2-1	many	NA
CAWSVDRDTQYF	TGTGCCTGGAGTGTTGACAGAGATACGCAGTATTTT	TRBV30	TRBJ2-3	many	NA
CAISETGGAEQFF	TGTGCCATCAGTGAGACGGGAGGGGCTGAGCAGTTCTTC	TRBV10-3	TRBJ2-1	NA	TRBD2
CASRGVGLGNYEQYF	TGTGCCAGCAGGGGGGTAGGACTAGGTAACTACGAGCAGTACTTC	TRBV27	TRBJ2-7	few	TRBD2
CASGRGQGWETEAFF	TGTGCCAGCGGCCGAGGACAGGGTTGGGAAACTGAAGCTTTCTTT	TRBV5-8	TRBJ1-1	NA	TRBD1
CASSSGTSGYTF	TGTGCCAGCAGTTCCGGGACTTCTGGCTACACCTTC	TRBV12-3/TRBV12-4	TRBJ1-2	many	NA
CAWTWGGTGELFF	TGTGCCTGGACGTGGGGAGGCACCGGGGAGCTGTTTTTT	TRBV30	TRBJ2-2	NA	NA
CASKAQGNTEAFF	TGTGCCAGCAAGGCGCAGGGGAACACTGAAGCTTTCTTT	TRBV6-5	TRBJ1-1	few	NA
CASRRGREQYF	TGTGCCAGCAGGCGCGGGCGCGAGCAGTACTTC	TRBV25-1	TRBJ2-7	NA	NA
CASSPPYGPYRTDTQYF	TGTGCCAGCAGCCCCCCCTATGGACCCTACCGCACAGATACGCAGTATTTT	TRBV11-2	TRBJ2-3	few	NA
CASSQNKGLRYEQYF	TGCGCCAGCAGCCAAAACAAAGGACTTCGCTACGAGCAGTACTTC	TRBV4-3	TRBJ2-7	NA	NA
CASGYRVTATQYF	TGTGCCAGCGGTTACAGGGTCACAGCTACGCAGTATTTT	TRBV27	TRBJ2-3	NA	NA
CASGSGLAETQYF	TGTGCTAGTGGTTCCGGACTAGCGGAGACCCAGTACTTC	TRBV12-5	TRBJ2-5	few	TRBD2
CARSKALRSQPQHF	TGTGCCAGGTCGAAAGCTCTTAGGAGTCAGCCCCAGCATTTT	TRBV7-2	TRBJ1-5	many	NA
CASSSPHEQFF	TGTGCCAGCAGCTCCCCCCATGAGCAGTTCTTC	TRBV7-8	TRBJ2-1	many	NA
CASSLWLADEQFF	TGCGCCAGCAGCTTGTGGCTAGCGGATGAGCAGTTCTTC	TRBV5-1	TRBJ2-1	NA	TRBD2
CASSLPAEETQYF	TGTGCCAGCAGCTTGCCAGCCGAAGAGACCCAGTACTTC	TRBV7-9	TRBJ2-5	many	NA
CASSPIFVAGYSYEQYF	TGTGCCAGCAGTCCCATCTTCGTAGCGGGATATTCCTACGAGCAGTACTTC	TRBV27	TRBJ2-7	NA	TRBD2
CASSTGQLNEKLFF	TGTGCCAGCAGTACGGGACAGCTAAATGAAAAACTGTTTTTT	TRBV6-5	TRBJ1-4	few	TRBD1
CASSRRSNTEAFF	TGTGCCAGCAGCCGTCGGTCGAACACTGAAGCTTTCTTT	TRBV3-1	TRBJ1-1	few	NA